These 24 T cell receptor beta chains originate from one sample sequenced in a study of T cell repertoires in cytomegalovirus infection. The antigens these receptors bind are not known. MiXCR, run by TCRdb on the reads, gives a single entry per CDR3 protein. The table records around 710,000 distinct CDR3 sequences, 29% of them present only once. This sample comprised cultured CD8+ T cells from PBMCs, obtained from culture after CMV antigen stimulation. The receptors were sampled from a human donor in good health (CMV status not recorded). Some clones in this sample may be carry-over from other donors' samples.

This clonotype appeared many times. This chain connects TRBV7-6 to TRBJ2-7; D is ambiguous. Germline V gene sequence: CDR1 SGHVS, CDR2 FNYEAQ. CDR3 length equals 15 residues. V was trimmed by 2 bases and J by 0 bases, leaving 11 bases between them. The CDR3 region has the DNA TGTGCCAGCAGCTTACGCCTATCAGCCTCCTACGAGCAGTACTTC. This encodes CASSLRLSASYEQYF. Drawing the rest from reference TRBV7-6 and TRBJ2-7, the complete variable domain is GAGVSQSPRYKVTKRGQDVALRCDPISGHVSLYWYRQALGQGPEFLTYFNYEAQQDKSGLPNDRFSAERPEGSISTLTIQRTEQRDSAMYRCASSLRLSASYEQYFGPGTRLTVT.

This rearrangement joins TRBV6-6 to TRBJ2-1; 7 bases fit TRBD1. Germline trimming cut 4 bases from V and 1 base from J; bases unmatched to any gene: 10. There are 17 residues in the CDR3. Germline CDR1 and CDR2: MNHNY and SVGAGI (reference sequence). For the CDR3, the DNA is TGTGCCAGCAGTTCCCCACGACAGGGACAGTCCTACAATGAGCAGTTCTTC. Protein product: CASSSPRQGQSYNEQFF.

The rearrangement joins TRBV19 to TRBJ1-2, with 9 bases aligning to TRBD1. Germline loops: CDR1 LNHDA, CDR2 SQIVND (reference sequence). V was clipped by 7 bases and J by 4 bases; unmatched bases: 19. The CDR3 is 18 residues long. The CDR3: CASTPGVYRGPLFYGYTF. CDR3 nucleotide sequence: TGTGCCAGTACTCCTGGGGTTTACAGGGGGCCGCTCTTCTATGGCTACACCTTC.

The J gene is TRBJ1-1, the V gene TRBV4-1; D is ambiguous. V was cut by 2 bases and J by 0 bases, with 13 bases left in between. The length of the CDR3 is 16 residues. Germline V lookup: CDR1 MGHRA, CDR2 YSYEKL. The CDR3 region has the DNA TGCGCCAGCAGCCAATTTCCCGAGATGGTGAACACTGAAGCTTTCTTT. It yields the protein CASSQFPEMVNTEAFF.

The CDR3 loop reads CASSIRRDNNYGYTF. CDR3 nucleotide sequence: TGTGCCAGTAGTATACGCCGGGACAACAACTATGGCTACACCTTC. The rearrangement uses TRBV19 and TRBJ1-2, with TRBD1 as a possible D gene (6 bases). V lost 2 bases and J 2 bases, leaving 12 bases between the germline ends. The CDR3 extends over 15 amino acids. Germline assignment: CDR1 LNHDA and CDR2 SQIVND (reference sequence).

J is TRBJ1-2 and V is TRBV4-3; D unclear. Per the germline V gene, CDR1 is LGHNA and CDR2 is YSLEER. V gave up 1 base and J gave up 4 bases, with 10 bases separating them. This CDR3 has 14 residues. DNA for the CDR3: TGCGCCAGCAGCCAAGGGAGGAGTAGCTATGGCTACACCTTC. Translated, it gives CASSQGRSSYGYTF.

This clonotype was detected only a few times. The chain combines TRBV20-1 with TRBJ2-3, with D perhaps assigned TRBD1 or TRBD2 (5 bases each). Germline V CDR1 and CDR2: DFQATT, SNEGSKA (reference sequence). The CDR3 has 16 amino acids. The V end lost 3 bases, the J end lost 4 bases, and 20 bases lay between the germline ends. CDR3 protein: CSARPRDVGDSDTQYF. Here the CDR3 DNA reads TGCAGTGCTAGGCCTCGGGACGTCGGAGATTCAGATACGCAGTATTTT.

The chain recombines TRBV11-2 with TRBJ2-3; D is uncertain. The CDR3 runs 16 residues. Trimming cost V 1 base and J 3 bases, with 14 bases left between them. Germline CDR1 reads SGHAT; CDR2 reads FQNNGV. CDR3 protein: CASSLGTVDLTDTQYF. CDR3 DNA sequence: TGTGCCAGCAGCTTAGGCACCGTAGATTTGACAGATACGCAGTATTTT.

V is TRBV28 and J is TRBJ2-7, with TRBD1 identical over 7 bases. Per germline, CDR1 MDHEN and CDR2 SYDVKM. J lost 5 bases, V lost 4 bases, and 2 bases had no gene match. The CDR3 has 12 residues. The chain's CDR3 is CASSSDRNEQYV. Here the CDR3 DNA reads TGTGCCAGCAGTTCGGACAGGAACGAGCAGTACGTC.

This chain links TRBV7-9 with TRBJ2-3; possible D gene TRBD2, 5 bases. The CDR3 totals 11 residues. Germline CDR1 SEHNR, CDR2 FQNEAQ (reference sequence). V was shortened by 6 bases and J by 8 bases, with 9 bases between the two germline ends. The CDR3 spells CASRSRGTQYF. CDR3 in DNA: TGTGCCAGCAGATCCCGGGGTACGCAGTATTTT.

This clonotype was seen only a few times. The J gene is TRBJ1-2, the V gene TRBV7-9; D remains ambiguous. The CDR3 has 12 amino acids. V lost 6 bases to trimming and J lost 6 bases, with 11 bases between them. The germline V gene encodes CDR1 SEHNR and CDR2 FQNEAQ (reference sequence). CDR3 sequence (DNA): TGTGCCAGCAGAGATGGAGGGAATGGCTACACCTTC. This translates into CASRDGGNGYTF. The full variable domain, rest sourced from reference TRBV7-9 and TRBJ1-2, is DTGVSQNPRHKITKRGQNVTFRCDPISEHNRLYWYRQTLGQGPEFLTYFQNEAQLEKSRLLSDRFSAERPKGSFSTLEIQRTEQGDSAMYLCASRDGGNGYTFGSGTRLTVV.

This chain joins TRBV27 and TRBJ1-2; TRBD1 matches at 7 bases. J gave up 4 bases and V 7 bases, and 3 bases lay outside the gene matches. The CDR3 spans 12 residues. CDR1 MNHEY and CDR2 SMNVEV come from the germline V gene (reference sequence). CDR3 protein: CASKGTAYGYTF. The CDR3 bases are TGTGCCAGCAAAGGGACAGCCTATGGCTACACCTTC.

This clonotype has more than one count but fewer than ten. The chain links TRBV9 to TRBJ1-1, with 9 bases matching TRBD1. The CDR3 runs 16 residues. V lost 2 bases to trimming and J lost 2 bases; unmatched junction nucleotides: 7. Germline lookup yields CDR1 SGDLS and CDR2 YYNGEE. Written as DNA, the CDR3 is TGTGCCAGCAGCGTCCCCGGGACAGGGATAAACACTGAAGCTTTCTTT. Translation gives CASSVPGTGINTEAFF.

The chain joins TRBV6-1 to TRBJ2-2, with D perhaps TRBD1 (5 bases). CDR3 length: 19 amino acids. Germline V CDR1 and CDR2: MNHNS, SASEGT. With 2 bases removed from V and 3 bases from J, the gap between germline ends came to 22 bases. CDR3: CASSEYLGRALPDTGELFF. CDR3 nucleotide sequence: TGTGCCAGCAGTGAATACCTCGGCAGGGCCCTGCCGGACACCGGGGAGCTGTTTTTT.

This clonotype was observed a handful of times. CDR3 coding DNA: TGTGCCAGCAGTCTCAGGACAGGGGGAGTTGTCGAGCAGTACGTC. Amino acid sequence: CASSLRTGGVVEQYV. The V gene is TRBV6-2 or TRBV6-3, the J gene TRBJ2-7; 10 nucleotides match TRBD1. Germline V gives CDR1 MNHEY, CDR2 SVGEGT. V shed 5 bases and J 6 bases; nucleotides not matched to a gene: 10. The CDR3 consists of 15 residues.

This clonotype occurred a few times. V is TRBV7-9 and J is TRBJ2-3; either TRBD1 or TRBD2 may fit D (6 bases each). This CDR3 comprises 15 residues. V dropped 5 bases and J dropped 2 bases, with 14 bases sitting between them. Per the germline V gene, CDR1 is SEHNR and CDR2 is FQNEAQ (reference sequence). The DNA of the CDR3 is TGTGCCAGCAGCCCCGGAGGGGGAAACACAGATACGCAGTATTTT. Its translation is CASSPGGGNTDTQYF. Full variable domain (remainder filled in from reference TRBV7-9 and TRBJ2-3): DTGVSQNPRHKITKRGQNVTFRCDPISEHNRLYWYRQTLGQGPEFLTYFQNEAQLEKSRLLSDRFSAERPKGSFSTLEIQRTEQGDSAMYLCASSPGGGNTDTQYFGPGTRLTVL.

This clonotype was recorded a few times. J is TRBJ2-7 and V is TRBV25-1; no firm D call. CDR1 and CDR2 (germline): MGHDK, SYGVNS. The V end lost 6 bases, the J end lost 0 bases, and 18 bases lay between the germline ends. CDR3 length equals 16 residues. The CDR3 coding sequence is TGTGCCAGCAGCGATGTGGGGTTTGCCAGCTCCTACGAGCAGTACTTC. Translating it yields CASSDVGFASSYEQYF.

This clonotype was counted many times. In DNA form, the CDR3 reads TGTGCCAGCAGCTTAGACAGGGGAAACGAGCAGTACGTC. As protein: CASSLDRGNEQYV. This chain links TRBV7-8 with TRBJ2-7; 7 bases map to TRBD1. Germline-derived CDR1 and CDR2 are SGHVS and FQNEAQ. V shed 1 base and J 5 bases; nucleotides not matched to a gene: 2. There are 13 residues in the CDR3.

The V and J genes are TRBV6-8 and TRBJ2-1; tentative D call: TRBD2 (5 bases). CDR1 and CDR2 (germline): MNHGY, SAAAGT. The CDR3 is 13 amino acids. V was trimmed by 5 bases and J by 8 bases, leaving 13 bases between them. CDR3 DNA sequence: TGTGCCAGCAGTACCAATGGAGGCGATGAGCAGTTCTTC. This sequence encodes CASSTNGGDEQFF.

The chain joins TRBV10-2 to TRBJ1-5; no reliable D call. Deletions cut 3 bases from V and 4 bases from J, with 7 bases between. The germline gives CDR1 WSHSY, CDR2 SAAADI. The CDR3 length is 13 residues. CDR3 DNA: TGCGCCAGCAGTGAACCGATAAATCAGCCCCAGCATTTT. It codes for CASSEPINQPQHF.

This clonotype was seen more than once but under ten times. This chain joins TRBV7-8 and TRBJ1-1; D possibly corresponds to TRBD1 (6 bases). Between the trimmed V and J ends, which lost 1 base and 8 bases, there was a span of 14 bases. The CDR3 consists of 14 residues. CDR1 is SGHVS, CDR2 FQNEAQ, per germline. The CDR3, as DNA: TGTGCCAGCAGCTTAGGGGAAGGGGGACGGGAAGCTTTCTTT. Its protein is CASSLGEGGREAFF.

The V and J genes are TRBV19 and TRBJ2-7; D perhaps matches TRBD2 (5 bases). CDR1 and CDR2 (germline): LNHDA, SQIVND (reference sequence). V was trimmed by 10 bases and J by 7 bases, leaving 23 bases between them. The CDR3 loop spans 14 amino acids. The CDR3 nucleotides read TGTGCCACCGCCTTTAGCGATGTTGTGTCGGAGCAGTACTTC. As protein: CATAFSDVVSEQYF.

This clonotype was seen once. The chain combines TRBV9 with TRBJ1-1, with D tentatively TRBD1 (5 bases). Trimming cost V 0 bases and J 4 bases, with 16 bases left between them. The CDR3 is made up of 16 amino acids. Germline lookup yields CDR1 SGDLS and CDR2 YYNGEE. In nucleotides, the CDR3 is TGTGCCAGCAGCGTAGTTGGCTCTTCTGGGGGCACTGAAGCTTTCTTT. Its translation is CASSVVGSSGGTEAFF.

The chain couples TRBV15 to TRBJ1-1; 9 positions match TRBD1. The CDR3 runs to 15 residues. After removal of 2 bases from V and 5 bases from J, the junction contained 6 bases not matched to a gene. Per the germline V gene, CDR1 is LNHNV and CDR2 is YYDKDF (reference sequence). The CDR3 protein is CATSRSGQGETEAFF. In DNA, the CDR3 is TGTGCCACCAGCAGATCGGGACAGGGTGAAACTGAAGCTTTCTTT.